Each of the 23 T cell receptor beta chains below was sequenced from the same sample in a study of identical twins. TCRdb used MiXCR to reprocess the 5' RACE reads, holding one entry per CDR3 protein. The profile shows hundreds of thousands of distinct CDR3 sequences, around 5.7% of them singletons. Source material: naive T cells sorted from blood. These receptors were taken from a man between 18 and 35 years old in good health.

A remark on this clonotype: With a much larger clone just one base away, this may be a read error. This chain uses TRBV5-6 with TRBJ1-4; D not certain. The CDR3 runs to 15 residues. Between the trimmed V and J ends, which lost 4 bases and 1 base, there was a span of 11 bases. Looked up from germline, CDR1 is SGHDT and CDR2 is YYEEEE. The CDR3 region is CASSPDLVTNEKLFF. The DNA of the CDR3 is TGTGCCAGCAGCCCGGATCTTGTAACTAATGAAAAACTGTTTTTT. Full variable domain (missing parts from reference TRBV5-6 and TRBJ1-4): DAGVTQSPTHLIKTRGQQVTLRCSPKSGHDTVSWYQQALGQGPQFIFQYYEEEERQRGNFPDRFSGHQFPNYSSELNVNALLLGDSALYLCASSPDLVTNEKLFFGSGTQLSVL.

The V call is TRBV6-5, the J call TRBJ2-3, with 13 bases identical to TRBD2. The ends lost 2 bases at V and 4 bases at J; junction bases unmatched: 3. CDR1 and CDR2 (germline): MNHEY, SVGAGI. The CDR3 consists of 16 residues. The CDR3 sequence: CASSYRTSGSPDTQYF. The CDR3 nucleotides are TGTGCCAGCAGTTACCGGACTAGCGGGAGTCCAGATACGCAGTATTTT.

The chain links TRBV18 to TRBJ2-7; no reliable D call. This CDR3 is built from 14 residues. Germline CDR1 is KGHSH and CDR2 is LQKENI. With 1 base removed from V and 0 bases from J, the gap between germline ends came to 7 bases. The CDR3 loop reads CASSPLESSYEQYF. The CDR3 nucleotides are TGTGCCAGCTCACCACTTGAGAGCTCCTACGAGCAGTACTTC.

This clonotype appeared many times. The chain has TRBV15 and TRBJ2-7; the D gene is possibly TRBD1 (5 bases). The CDR3 length is 15 residues. V lost 3 bases to trimming and J lost 4 bases, with 16 bases between them. CDR1 is LNHNV, CDR2 YYDKDF, per germline (reference sequence). The chain's CDR3 is CATSRPLGRSYEQYF. As DNA, the CDR3 is TGTGCCACCAGCAGGCCCCTGGGGCGGTCATACGAGCAGTACTTC. Looking up the rest from reference TRBV15 and TRBJ2-7 gives the full variable domain: DAMVIQNPRYQVTQFGKPVTLSCSQTLNHNVMYWYQQKSSQAPKLLFHYYDKDFNNEADTPDNFQSRRPNTSFCFLDIRSPGLGDTAMYLCATSRPLGRSYEQYFGPGTRLTVT.

This clonotype appeared a few times. The V gene is TRBV18, the J gene TRBJ2-7; D is undetermined. This CDR3 is 14 amino acids long. Germline CDR1 reads KGHSH; CDR2 reads LQKENI. V shed 2 bases and J shed 1 base, with 9 bases lying between them. This CDR3 is CASSPIGSSYEQYF. The CDR3 bases are TGTGCCAGCTCACCAATAGGGTCTTCCTACGAGCAGTACTTC.

This rearrangement joins TRBV6-5 to TRBJ2-7; 8 bases agree with TRBD1. The CDR3 spans 18 residues. The germline CDR1 and CDR2 sequences are MNHEY and SVGAGI. With V trimmed by 3 bases and J by 3 bases, 16 bases remained unmatched. The CDR3: CASSYKARPGQGYYEQYF. The DNA for the CDR3 is TGTGCCAGCAGTTATAAGGCCCGCCCTGGACAGGGTTACTACGAGCAGTACTTC.

The table lists this clonotype with a few counts. The V and J genes are TRBV29-1 and TRBJ1-2, with D unresolved. Trimming took off 0 bases at V and 8 bases at J, with 22 bases between the two ends. The CDR3 loop spans 16 amino acids. The germline CDR1 and CDR2 sequences are SQVTM and ANQGSEA. The CDR3 region has the DNA TGCAGCGTTGAAGAGAGTAAGGGATCGGTAGTGGGAGGCTACACCTTC. Its protein product is CSVEESKGSVVGGYTF. The entire variable domain, with the rest obtained from reference TRBV29-1 and TRBJ1-2, is as follows: SAVISQKPSRDICQRGTSLTIQCQVDSQVTMMFWYRQQPGQSLTLIATANQGSEATYESGFVIDKFPISRPNLTFSTLTVSNMSPEDSSIYLCSVEESKGSVVGGYTFGSGTRLTVV.

V is TRBV7-9 and J is TRBJ2-1; TRBD2 matches 9 bases. The V gene's germline CDR1 is SEHNR and CDR2 FQNEAQ (reference sequence). V was pared by 11 bases and J by 4 bases, with 6 bases of the junction left unmatched. The CDR3 has 13 residues. CDR3 protein: CAYPGLAYNEQFF. Here the CDR3 DNA reads TGTGCCTACCCGGGACTAGCTTACAATGAGCAGTTCTTC. The full variable domain, completed using reference TRBV7-9 and TRBJ2-1, is DTGVSQNPRHKITKRGQNVTFRCDPISEHNRLYWYRQTLGQGPEFLTYFQNEAQLEKSRLLSDRFSAERPKGSFSTLEIQRTEQGDSAMYLCAYPGLAYNEQFFGPGTRLTVL.

This clonotype was seen more than once but under ten times. The rearrangement joins TRBV6-1 to TRBJ2-7, with TRBD1 identical over 10 bases. Germline CDR1 is MNHNS and CDR2 is SASEGT. The CDR3 contains 13 residues. Losses at the gene ends were 6 bases for V and 2 bases for J; bases not matched to a gene: 1. The CDR3: CASRGQGAYEQYF. CDR3 coding DNA: TGTGCCAGCAGAGGACAGGGGGCCTACGAGCAGTACTTC.

This clonotype was seen a handful of times. This chain joins TRBV28 and TRBJ2-7; 7 bases are shared with TRBD2. V dropped 0 bases and J dropped 6; count of bases not matched to a gene: 5. The CDR3 consists of 14 residues. Germline V gene lookup returns CDR1 MDHEN and CDR2 SYDVKM. In DNA form, the CDR3 reads TGTGCCAGCAGTTTATGGGGCGGGAGTGGCGAGCAGTACTTC. This gives the protein CASSLWGGSGEQYF.

This clonotype has at least ten counts. J is TRBJ2-2 and V is TRBV10-3; no clear D gene. The CDR3 consists of 15 residues. Germline V gene lookup returns CDR1 ENHRY and CDR2 SYGVKD. Between the trimmed V and J ends, which lost 10 bases and 1 base, there was a span of 16 bases. The chain's CDR3 is CATRSTLENTGELFF. The CDR3, as DNA: TGTGCCACCAGATCTACCCTAGAGAACACCGGGGAGCTGTTTTTT.

This clonotype appeared many times. This sequence joins TRBV5-1 and TRBJ1-1; D unresolved. CDR1 is SGHRS, CDR2 YFSETQ, per germline. The V end lost 0 bases, the J end lost 6 bases, and 12 bases lay between the germline ends. The CDR3 is made up of 14 amino acids. The CDR3 nucleotides are TGCGCCAGCAGCTTGGGCGGGTGGGTCGCTGAAGCTTTCTTT. This translates into CASSLGGWVAEAFF. The entire variable domain, with the rest obtained from reference TRBV5-1 and TRBJ1-1, is as follows: KAGVTQTPRYLIKTRGQQVTLSCSPISGHRSVSWYQQTPGQGLQFLFEYFSETQRNKGNFPGRFSGRQFSNSRSEMNVSTLELGDSALYLCASSLGGWVAEAFFGQGTRLTVV.

In this sample, this clonotype turned up many times. V gene TRBV6-5 combines with J gene TRBJ2-4; TRBD2 matches 8 bases. There are 18 residues in the CDR3. The germline gives CDR1 MNHEY, CDR2 SVGAGI. With 2 bases clipped from V and 4 bases from J, the junction kept 13 bases outside the gene matches. The CDR3 DNA is TGTGCCAGCAGTTACCTCTCTAGACCGGGAGGGTTGAAAAACATTCAGTACTTC. This gives the protein CASSYLSRPGGLKNIQYF.

This clonotype was found many times. The chain employs TRBV24-1 and TRBJ2-1, with unresolved D. The germline V gene encodes CDR1 KGHDR and CDR2 SFDVKD. Deletions cut 3 bases from V and 10 bases from J, with 12 bases between. CDR3 length equals 13 residues. The CDR3 DNA is TGTGCCACCAGTGATCCCACCCTGGGGGAGCAGTTCTTC. Amino acids: CATSDPTLGEQFF.

This clonotype was counted at least ten times. The V gene is TRBV5-6, the J gene TRBJ2-2; no clear D gene. This CDR3 spans 15 amino acids. The V gene's germline CDR1 is SGHDT and CDR2 YYEEEE. The V end was cut by 1 base, the J end by 1 base, with 8 bases between. The CDR3 reads CASSLYVENTGELFF. In nucleotides, the CDR3 is TGTGCCAGCAGCTTGTACGTCGAGAACACCGGGGAGCTGTTTTTT.

The rearrangement joins TRBV10-2 to TRBJ2-7; D not certain. The V and J ends lost 3 bases and 2 bases respectively, with 8 bases between them. The germline CDR1 and CDR2 sequences are WSHSY and SAAADI. This CDR3 comprises 13 residues. The CDR3 region has the DNA TGCGCCAGCAGTGATCTGGGCACCTACGAGCAGTACGTC. Its protein is CASSDLGTYEQYV.

The V call is TRBV7-9, the J call TRBJ2-1; possibly TRBD1 for D (5 bases). The V gene's germline CDR1 is SEHNR and CDR2 FQNEAQ (reference sequence). The length of the CDR3 is 13 residues. With 6 bases removed from V and 9 bases from J, the gap between germline ends came to 15 bases. CDR3 in amino acids: CASSYQRQGEQFF. The CDR3 nucleotides are TGTGCCAGCAGTTACCAGAGGCAGGGTGAGCAGTTCTTC. The whole variable domain, remainder taken from reference TRBV7-9 and TRBJ2-1, is DTGVSQNPRHKITKRGQNVTFRCDPISEHNRLYWYRQTLGQGPEFLTYFQNEAQLEKSRLLSDRFSAERPKGSFSTLEIQRTEQGDSAMYLCASSYQRQGEQFFGPGTRLTVL.

This clonotype was observed a few times. This rearrangement joins TRBV20-1 to TRBJ2-7; 7 nucleotides match TRBD1. Germline CDR1 DFQATT, CDR2 SNEGSKA (reference sequence). CDR3 length: 14 residues. V dropped 4 bases and J dropped 1; count of bases not matched to a gene: 7. This chain's CDR3 is CSATYRGPSYEQYF. The DNA of the CDR3 is TGCAGTGCTACCTACAGGGGCCCTTCCTACGAGCAGTACTTC.

In its sample, this clonotype was seen many times. This chain links TRBV12-3 or TRBV12-4 with TRBJ1-2, with D unresolved. Trimming left V 6 bases short and J 3 bases short, with 14 bases between. This CDR3 has 14 amino acids. This CDR3 is CASRPTRSDYGYTF. The CDR3 coding sequence is TGTGCCAGCAGACCGACAAGATCAGACTATGGCTACACCTTC.

In its sample, this clonotype was seen many times. The CDR3 nucleotides read TGTGCCAGCTCCCGGGCGGGAGTTTTAGATGAGCAGTTCTTC. Translated, it gives CASSRAGVLDEQFF. The J gene is TRBJ2-1, the V gene TRBV25-1, with TRBD2 identical over 7 bases. CDR3 length: 14 residues. V trimming: 8 bases; J trimming: 8 bases; junction bases outside the gene matches: 12. In germline, CDR1 is MGHDK, CDR2 SYGVNS.

This sequence joins TRBV18 and TRBJ1-1; possibly TRBD1 for D (5 bases). Trimming stripped 6 bases from V and 4 bases from J, with 21 bases between. The CDR3 runs to 16 residues. The germline V gene encodes CDR1 KGHSH and CDR2 LQKENI. CDR3 protein: CASSLEGVFLGTEAFF. DNA for the CDR3: TGTGCCAGCTCGCTCGAAGGGGTTTTCTTGGGCACTGAAGCTTTCTTT.

The V and J genes are TRBV29-1 and TRBJ2-3; 13 bases align to TRBD2. CDR3 size: 15 residues. With 5 bases clipped from V and 9 bases from J, the junction kept 11 bases outside the gene matches. Germline V gene data show CDR1 as SQVTM and CDR2 as ANQGSEA. CDR3 sequence reads: CSVPSTSGRGATQYF. DNA of the CDR3: TGCAGCGTTCCCTCCACTAGCGGGAGGGGTGCAACGCAGTATTTT.

This clonotype has more than one count but fewer than ten. This chain joins TRBV11-3 and TRBJ2-4; D gene ambiguous. The V gene lost 5 bases and the J gene lost 0 bases, with 8 bases spanning the gap. In germline, CDR1 is SGHNT, CDR2 YENEEA. This CDR3 spans 14 amino acids. The CDR3 loop is CASSHPLAKNIQYF. CDR3 in DNA: TGTGCCAGCAGCCATCCTCTAGCCAAAAACATTCAGTACTTC.